This is a list of T cell receptor beta chains from one sample in a study of T cell changes during pregnancy in multiple sclerosis. The repertoire was sequenced with immunoSEQ multiplex PCR; TCRdb's copy has only in-frame clones and lacks some. The sample holds more than 25,000 clones, roughly nine tenths seen once. The input for sequencing was CD8+ T cells from peripheral blood mononuclear cells, taken before pregnancy. These receptors were obtained from a female donor with multiple sclerosis, enrolled in a pregnancy study. The CDR3 runs from the conserved cysteine through the conserved F or W. The D gene is left open where the match is weak. The size field is filled for only some rows; it gives once, few, many or a size class.

TRBV9	TRBD1	TRBJ2-1	NA	TGTGCCAGCAGCGTCCACAGGGGCCAACGAATGAATGAGCAGTTCTTC	CASSVHRGQRMNEQFF
TRBV6-1	TRBD1	TRBJ1-2	NA	TGTGCCAGCAGTGAACTGGGACAGGGCCACTATGGCTACACCTTC	CASSELGQGHYGYTF
TRBV6-5	TRBD2	TRBJ2-1	NA	TGTGCCAGCAGTCCTAGCGGGGGGGGCGAGCAGTTCTTC	CASSPSGGGEQFF
TRBV5-1	NA	TRBJ2-7	NA	TGCGCCAGCAGCGATCTAGTAGCCTCCTACGAGCAGTACTTC	CASSDLVASYEQYF
TRBV4-1	NA	TRBJ2-3	NA	TGCGCCAGCAGCCCTCCTGGGGGCAGTCACACAGATACGCAGTATTTT	CASSPPGGSHTDTQYF
TRBV4-1	TRBD1	TRBJ1-2	NA	TGCGCCAGCAGCCAGAGGACAGGGGGCTATGGCTACACCTTC	CASSQRTGGYGYTF
TRBV5-8	NA	TRBJ1-1	NA	TGTGCCAGCAGCTTGGCAGGGGACACTGAAGCTTTCTTT	CASSLAGDTEAFF
TRBV7-9	NA	TRBJ2-1	few	TGTGCCAGCAGTATACAGAGATACAATGAGCAGTTCTTC	CASSIQRYNEQFF
TRBV18	NA	TRBJ2-3	NA	TGTGCCAGCTCGCCCGACTCCACAGATACGCAGTATTTT	CASSPDSTDTQYF
TRBV5-6	NA	TRBJ2-7	NA	TGTGCCAGCAGCCACAGGACAGTTTATACCTACGAGCAGTACTTC	CASSHRTVYTYEQYF
TRBV19	NA	TRBJ1-2	NA	TGTGCCAGTAGTATGGGGGCTAGGAGCTACACCTTC	CASSMGARSYTF
TRBV7-2	NA	TRBJ1-6	NA	TGTGCCAGCAGCTTAGAGCTCAGGGGTAGGAATAATTCACCCCTCCACTTT	CASSLELRGRNNSPLHF
TRBV11-1	NA	TRBJ1-1	NA	TGTGCCAGCAGCTTACTGGAGGGGACTGAAGCTTTCTTT	CASSLLEGTEAFF
TRBV28	NA	TRBJ1-5	NA	TGTGCCAGCAGCTTACTCCGGGTCCAGCCCCAGCATTTT	CASSLLRVQPQHF
TRBV6-4	TRBD1	TRBJ2-3	NA	TGTGCCAGCAGTGAGGGGGCAGGGGGAGATACGCAGTATTTT	CASSEGAGGDTQYF
TRBV27	TRBD1	TRBJ1-2	NA	TGTGCCAGCAGTTTTGGACAGGGAGTTTATGGCTACACCTTC	CASSFGQGVYGYTF
TRBV19	NA	TRBJ2-5	NA	TGTGCCAGTAGTATAGGTCGGGGGATGACAGAGACCCAGTACTTC	CASSIGRGMTETQYF
TRBV30	NA	TRBJ2-7	NA	TGTGCCTGGAATGGGGGGGCCCGAGATTGGGGGTGCCACGAGCAGTACTTC	CAWNGGARDWGCHEQYF
TRBV6-1	TRBD1	TRBJ2-7	few	TGTGCCAGCAGTGAAGGGACAGGGGGCTACGAGCAGTACTTC	CASSEGTGGYEQYF
TRBV1	NA	TRBJ2-6	NA	TGCACCAGCAGTGCACAAAGTCGGGCCAACGTCCTGACTTTC	CTSSAQSRANVLTF
TRBV13	NA	TRBJ2-5	NA	TGTGCCAGCAGCTTAGACAGAGAAGAGACCCAGTACTTC	CASSLDREETQYF
TRBV5-1	NA	TRBJ2-3	once	TGCGCCAGCAGCGGTAACACTACGCAGTATTTT	CASSGNTTQYF
TRBV5-1	NA	TRBJ1-1	NA	TGCGCCAGCAGCTTATTAGGGGAAAGTCCTTTCTTT	CASSLLGESPFF
TRBV27	TRBD2	TRBJ2-1	once	TGTGCCAGCCCCCGGGGGGGGGCGTTTTTTGAGCAGTTCTTC	CASPRGGAFFEQFF
TRBV9	TRBD1	TRBJ1-1	once	TGTGCCAGCAGCGTGACAGGGGAGAACACTGAAGCTTTCTTT	CASSVTGENTEAFF
TRBV4-1	TRBD1	TRBJ1-5	NA	TGCGCCAGCAGCCAACTACAGGGGGCGAGCAATCAGCCCCAGCATTTT	CASSQLQGASNQPQHF
TRBV21-1	NA	TRBJ1-4	once	TGTGCCAGCAGCAACGAGACTACTGGGAATGAAAAACTGTTTTTT	CASSNETTGNEKLFF
TRBV10-1	NA	TRBJ2-7	once	TGCGCCAGCAGTGAGTCGAGAACGGGGGTCTACGAGCAGTACTTC	CASSESRTGVYEQYF